This is a list of T cell receptor beta chains from one sample in a study of blood T cell repertoires in COVID-19. Sequencing was performed with immunoSEQ multiplex PCR; in TCRdb, only in-frame clones are kept and a portion is missing. Among a few hundred thousand clones listed, 80% to 95% were seen once. Sequences were obtained from PBMCs or T cells enriched from blood (not recorded which). The receptors were sampled from a woman in her twenties or thirties who had recovered from COVID-19. The CDR3 runs from the conserved cysteine through the conserved F or W. Each record gives: V gene, clone size, D gene, J gene, CDR3 protein, CDR3 DNA. D genes are given only for firm matches. Where a row states a size, it is once, few, many or the class of an expanded clone; other rows omit it.

TRBV10-3	.	TRBD2	TRBJ2-7	CATTSGGNYEQYF	TGTGCCACCACTAGCGGGGGGAACTACGAGCAGTACTTC
TRBV3-1/TRBV3-2	.	.	TRBJ1-3	CASSQGTRSGNTIYF	TGTGCCAGCAGCCAAGGGACACGCTCTGGAAACACCATATATTTT
TRBV28	.	TRBD2	TRBJ2-1	CASRSAGGTYNEQFF	TGTGCCAGCCGGTCCGCGGGGGGAACGTACAATGAGCAGTTCTTC
TRBV7-9	.	.	TRBJ2-2	CASTWGTSTGELFF	TGTGCCAGCACCTGGGGGACAAGCACCGGGGAGCTGTTTTTT
TRBV6-5	.	.	TRBJ2-3	CASSYGPSDTDTQYF	TGTGCCAGCAGTTACGGCCCTAGCGACACAGATACGCAGTATTTT
TRBV2	.	TRBD1	TRBJ2-7	CASSEQIAIGQGAVGARYEQYF	TGTGCCAGCAGTGAACAGATTGCTATCGGACAGGGGGCGGTGGGGGCCCGATACGAGCAGTACTTC
TRBV19	once	.	TRBJ1-2	CASSMATGSNGYTF	TGTGCCAGTAGTATGGCCACAGGGTCGAATGGCTACACCTTC
TRBV15	.	.	TRBJ1-3	CATSERGNTIYF	TGTGCCACCAGCGAGAGGGGAAACACCATATATTTT
TRBV10-1	.	TRBD1	TRBJ1-2	CASSNTGTGLDYGYTF	TGCGCCAGCAGTAATACCGGGACAGGGTTGGACTATGGCTACACCTTC
TRBV6-7	.	TRBD1	TRBJ2-7	CASSANLNRDRGSPIYYEQYF	TGTGCCAGCAGTGCTAATTTAAACCGGGACAGGGGGTCCCCTATCTACTACGAGCAGTACTTC
TRBV4-3	.	.	TRBJ1-1	CASSQGAWNTEAFF	TGCGCCAGCAGCCAGGGGGCCTGGAACACTGAAGCTTTCTTT
TRBV2	.	.	TRBJ2-1	CASREIDGNNEQFF	TGTGCCAGCAGAGAAATTGACGGGAACAATGAGCAGTTCTTC